Listed below are T cell receptor beta chains from one sample, sequenced in a study of T-cell memory formation after mild COVID-19. Via MiXCR, TCRdb re-called the 5' RACE reads, giving one row per CDR3 protein. The sample contains under 250,000 distinct CDR3 sequences, 9.5% to 10% of which appear only once. Sequencing was carried out using PBMCs or a T cell subset sorted from them (not recorded which). These receptors were obtained from a man aged 18 to 35 who had mild COVID-19 (a few samples of this study predate the infection). Cell type and time point are not known. The CDR3 runs from the conserved cysteine through the conserved F or W. The D gene is left open where the match is weak. Clone size is stated in some rows and not others, as once, few, many or a class when expanded.

d_gene: NA
abundance: NA
v_gene: TRBV7-9
j_gene: TRBJ2-2
CDR3aa: CASSLWRGGNTGELFF
CDR3nt: TGTGCCAGCAGCCTCTGGCGGGGCGGGAACACCGGGGAGCTGTTTTTT

d_gene: NA
abundance: NA
v_gene: TRBV5-1
j_gene: TRBJ1-1
CDR3aa: CASHRGDLNTEAFF
CDR3nt: TGCGCCAGTCACAGAGGGGACCTTAACACTGAAGCTTTCTTT

d_gene: NA
abundance: many
v_gene: TRBV7-3
j_gene: TRBJ2-1
CDR3aa: CASSSRQGRINEQFF
CDR3nt: TGTGCCAGCAGCTCCCGGCAGGGCAGAATCAATGAGCAGTTCTTC

d_gene: TRBD1
abundance: few
v_gene: TRBV19
j_gene: TRBJ1-1
CDR3aa: CASSRTGGATEAFF
CDR3nt: TGTGCCAGTAGTCGCACAGGGGGCGCGACTGAAGCTTTCTTT

d_gene: NA
abundance: once
v_gene: TRBV5-8
j_gene: TRBJ1-1
CDR3aa: CASSRRTEAFF
CDR3nt: TGTGCCAGCAGCCGGAGGACTGAAGCTTTCTTT

d_gene: NA
abundance: NA
v_gene: TRBV15
j_gene: TRBJ2-5
CDR3aa: CATSRDWRGYQETQYF
CDR3nt: TGTGCCACCAGCAGAGATTGGAGAGGGTACCAAGAGACCCAGTACTTC

d_gene: NA
abundance: NA
v_gene: TRBV5-5
j_gene: TRBJ1-1
CDR3aa: CASSRDGRVMNTEAFF
CDR3nt: TGTGCCAGCAGCCGCGACGGGAGGGTCATGAACACTGAAGCTTTCTTT

d_gene: NA
abundance: NA
v_gene: TRBV20-1
j_gene: TRBJ2-5
CDR3aa: CSASPQGLQETQYF
CDR3nt: TGCAGTGCTAGTCCCCAGGGCCTTCAAGAGACCCAGTACTTC

d_gene: TRBD1
abundance: few
v_gene: TRBV6-5
j_gene: TRBJ1-6
CDR3aa: CASSRTGGDSPLHF
CDR3nt: TGTGCCAGCAGCCGGACAGGGGGAGATTCACCCCTCCACTTT

d_gene: NA
abundance: many
v_gene: TRBV7-2
j_gene: TRBJ1-2
CDR3aa: CASSLGGNYGYTF
CDR3nt: TGTGCCAGCAGTTTGGGCGGTAACTATGGCTACACCTTC

d_gene: TRBD2
abundance: NA
v_gene: TRBV28
j_gene: TRBJ2-1
CDR3aa: CASSLELAVNEQFF
CDR3nt: TGTGCCAGCAGTTTAGAACTAGCGGTGAATGAGCAGTTCTTC

d_gene: TRBD2
abundance: many
v_gene: TRBV7-2
j_gene: TRBJ2-3
CDR3aa: CASIRTSSTDTQYF
CDR3nt: TGTGCCAGCATCAGGACTAGTTCTACAGATACGCAGTATTTT

d_gene: NA
abundance: few
v_gene: TRBV6-1
j_gene: TRBJ2-1
CDR3aa: CASSESGAAVF
CDR3nt: TGTGCCAGCAGTGAATCCGGGGCTGCGGTCTTC

d_gene: NA
abundance: few
v_gene: TRBV7-7
j_gene: TRBJ2-3
CDR3aa: CASSLVGQGADTQYF
CDR3nt: TGTGCTAGCAGCTTAGTAGGGCAGGGAGCAGATACGCAGTATTTT

d_gene: TRBD1
abundance: few
v_gene: TRBV5-1
j_gene: TRBJ2-7
CDR3aa: CASSLQGADEQYF
CDR3nt: TGCGCCAGCAGCTTGCAGGGGGCGGACGAGCAGTACTTC

d_gene: NA
abundance: NA
v_gene: TRBV20-1
j_gene: TRBJ2-1
CDR3aa: CSARGRGDNEQFF
CDR3nt: TGCAGTGCTAGAGGGAGGGGCGACAATGAGCAGTTCTTC